Each of the 27 T cell receptor beta chains below was sequenced from the same sample in a study of cytomegalovirus exposure and HLA in healthy donors. The PCR made use of 60 Vbeta and 13 Jbeta primers. Generated by immunoSEQ multiplex PCR, the TCRdb table keeps only in-frame clones and is missing some. The data show under 250,000 clones, approximately 81% seen once. The sample consisted of PBMCs. The receptors were sampled from a human donor in good health.

V and J are TRBV7-9 and TRBJ2-4, with 9 bases identical to TRBD2. The germline V gene encodes CDR1 SEHNR and CDR2 FQNEAQ (reference sequence). The CDR3 totals 15 residues. The V segment lost 8 bases and the J segment 3 bases; nucleotides outside the gene matches: 8. The CDR3 DNA is TGTGCCAGCGCGGGAGGGGTTTTCGGCAAAAACATTCAGTACTTC. Translating gives CASAGGVFGKNIQYF.

This chain links TRBV10-3 with TRBJ2-5; D is perhaps TRBD1 (5 bases). This CDR3 contains 14 residues. The V end lost 4 bases, the J end lost 4 bases, and 13 bases lay between the germline ends. CDR1 ENHRY and CDR2 SYGVKD come from the germline V gene. The CDR3 DNA is TGTGCCATCAGTGGATCCAGGGCTGGAGAGACCCAGTACTTC. This codes for CAISGSRAGETQYF.

The J gene is TRBJ2-1, the V gene TRBV6-6, with TRBD1 identical over 7 bases. The V gene's germline CDR1 is MNHNY and CDR2 SVGAGI (reference sequence). There are 13 residues in the CDR3. The J segment lost 5 bases and the V segment lost 6 bases, leaving 4 bases of the junction unmatched. In nucleotides, the CDR3 is TGTGCCAGCAGGCGCAGGGGGAACAATGAGCAGTTCTTC. Amino acid sequence: CASRRRGNNEQFF.

This clone is a singleton in its sample. CDR3 region: CASSEYRPGDTEAFF. DNA for the CDR3: TGTGCCAGTAGTGAATATCGCCCGGGGGACACTGAAGCTTTCTTT. The gene calls are TRBV19 and TRBJ1-1, with D possibly matching TRBD1 (5 bases). V gave up 5 bases and J gave up 3 bases, with 16 bases separating them. The germline V gene has CDR1 LNHDA and CDR2 SQIVND (reference sequence). The CDR3 totals 15 residues.

The genes are TRBV5-1 and TRBJ2-4; 8 nucleotides line up with TRBD2. The ends lost 5 bases at V and 11 bases at J; junction bases unmatched: 6. CDR1 is SGHRS, CDR2 YFSETQ, per germline. The CDR3 runs 12 residues. The CDR3: CASSVSGTLQYF. In DNA, the CDR3 is TGCGCCAGCAGTGTTAGCGGGACCCTTCAGTACTTC.

The chain couples TRBV9 to TRBJ1-4; D not resolved. V lost 0 bases to trimming and J lost 5 bases, with 8 bases between them. Germline V gene data show CDR1 as SGDLS and CDR2 as YYNGEE. This CDR3 is 14 amino acids long. CDR3 DNA sequence: TGTGCCAGCAGCGTAGACGGAGGCAATGAAAAACTGTTTTTT. It encodes CASSVDGGNEKLFF.

This chain joins TRBV10-2 and TRBJ1-2; 7 bases match TRBD1. Per the germline V gene, CDR1 is WSHSY and CDR2 is SAAADI. The ends lost 2 bases at V and 4 bases at J; junction bases unmatched: 4. This CDR3 spans 14 amino acids. The CDR3 is CASSEVRGLYGYTF. As DNA, the CDR3 is TGCGCCAGCAGTGAGGTGAGGGGGCTCTATGGCTACACCTTC.

The chain links TRBV6-5 to TRBJ2-5, with 13 bases lining up with TRBD2. The germline V gene encodes CDR1 MNHEY and CDR2 SVGAGI. V trimming: 6 bases; J trimming: 4 bases; junction bases outside the gene matches: 5. This CDR3 is 15 amino acids long. CDR3: CASSQTSGRLETQYF. As DNA, the CDR3 is TGTGCCAGCAGCCAGACTAGCGGGAGGCTAGAGACCCAGTACTTC.

This rearrangement joins TRBV18 to TRBJ1-5; a possible D gene is TRBD1 (5 bases). CDR3 size: 17 residues. Between the trimmed V and J ends, which lost 5 bases and 5 bases, there was a span of 22 bases. Germline V gene sequence: CDR1 KGHSH, CDR2 LQKENI. The CDR3 bases are TGTGCCAGCTCATCCACCGCCGGGGGAGGGGAAGATCAGCCCCAGCATTTT. As protein: CASSSTAGGGEDQPQHF.

The chain uses TRBV4-2 and TRBJ1-2, with 8 bases fitting TRBD1. The length of the CDR3 is 16 residues. V dropped 0 bases and J dropped 1; count of bases not matched to a gene: 4. Germline V CDR1 and CDR2: LGHNA, YNFKEQ. The CDR3 bases are TGTGCCAGCAGCCAAGAGGGGACAGGACTTAACTATGGCTACACCTTC. This sequence encodes CASSQEGTGLNYGYTF.

This clone was counted a few times. The chain couples TRBV25-1 to TRBJ2-3; weak D call: TRBD1 (6 bases). The CDR3 consists of 15 residues. V was pared by 6 bases and J by 4 bases, with 17 bases between. The V gene's germline CDR1 is MGHDK and CDR2 SYGVNS. The CDR3: CASRVPGTFSDTQYF. The CDR3 DNA is TGTGCCAGCAGGGTCCCCGGGACATTCTCAGATACGCAGTATTTT.

The rearrangement uses TRBV7-9 and TRBJ1-2; no reliable D call. Germline V gene sequence: CDR1 SEHNR, CDR2 FQNEAQ (reference sequence). V lost 5 bases and J 3 bases, leaving 10 bases between the germline ends. The CDR3 has 13 residues. Written as DNA, the CDR3 is TGTGCCAGCAGCCCTCTGGGCGACTATGGCTACACCTTC. Its translation: CASSPLGDYGYTF.

CDR3 loop: CASSITGAGGYTF. In DNA form, the CDR3 reads TGTGCCAGCAGCATTACAGGAGCCGGCGGCTACACCTTC. The V gene is TRBV5-4, the J gene TRBJ1-2; perhaps TRBD1 as D (5 bases). V lost 4 bases and J 8 bases, leaving 15 bases between the germline ends. The CDR3 loop spans 13 amino acids. The germline V gene encodes CDR1 SGHNT and CDR2 YYREEE (reference sequence).

The chain uses TRBV7-9 and TRBJ2-3, with TRBD1 matching over 7 bases. The CDR3 is 19 amino acids. Germline CDR1 reads SEHNR; CDR2 reads FQNEAQ (reference sequence). The V and J ends lost 0 bases and 0 bases, in that order; junction bases with no gene match: 12. Here the CDR3 reads CASSLAGQRIASSTDTQYF. As DNA, the CDR3 is TGTGCCAGCAGCTTAGCGGGACAGAGAATTGCTTCTAGCACAGATACGCAGTATTTT. The entire variable domain, with the rest obtained from reference TRBV7-9 and TRBJ2-3, is as follows: DTGVSQNPRHKITKRGQNVTFRCDPISEHNRLYWYRQTLGQGPEFLTYFQNEAQLEKSRLLSDRFSAERPKGSFSTLEIQRTEQGDSAMYLCASSLAGQRIASSTDTQYFGPGTRLTVL.

The CDR3 nucleotides are TGTGCCAGCAGGCGGCTAGCGGGAGTCACCGGGGAGCTGTTTTTT. This encodes CASRRLAGVTGELFF. V usage is TRBV27 and J usage is TRBJ2-2; 10 nucleotides agree with TRBD2. CDR1 and CDR2 (germline): MNHEY, SMNVEV (reference sequence). V trimming: 6 bases; J trimming: 4 bases; junction bases outside the gene matches: 5. This CDR3 has 15 amino acids.

This rearrangement joins TRBV19 to TRBJ2-5; TRBD2 matches 12 bases. Germline values: CDR1 LNHDA, CDR2 SQIVND (reference sequence). CDR3 length equals 17 residues. Unmatched junction bases numbered 8, after V lost 5 bases and J lost 1 base. CDR3 nucleotides: TGTGCCAGTAGTTTCCGGACTAGCGGGGCCCGCCAAGAGACCCAGTACTTC. Its protein is CASSFRTSGARQETQYF.

The rearrangement uses TRBV29-1 and TRBJ2-5; the D gene is possibly TRBD1 (6 bases). Trimming pared 0 bases from V and 5 bases from J, leaving 22 bases between. Germline V CDR1 and CDR2: SQVTM, ANQGSEA. The CDR3 runs to 17 residues. The CDR3 region is CSVEDLRRKGDLETQYF. CDR3 in DNA: TGCAGCGTTGAAGATCTACGGAGAAAGGGGGACCTGGAGACCCAGTACTTC.

The rearrangement uses TRBV6-1 and TRBJ1-2, with 9 bases identical to TRBD1. The germline V gene has CDR1 MNHNS and CDR2 SASEGT. J lost 6 bases, V lost 3 bases, and 5 bases had no gene match. This CDR3 contains 14 residues. CDR3: CASSEGTGSHGYTF. CDR3 DNA: TGTGCCAGCAGTGAGGGGACAGGGTCCCATGGCTACACCTTC.

The V call is TRBV7-9, the J call TRBJ1-4; the D gene is possibly TRBD1 (6 bases). The CDR3 has 16 residues. Germline CDR1 reads SEHNR; CDR2 reads FQNEAQ (reference sequence). V was pared by 4 bases and J by 3 bases, with 15 bases between. The CDR3 coding sequence is TGTGCCAGCAGCTCCTGGGGGGGGCAGGCTAATGAAAAACTGTTTTTT. The encoded protein is CASSSWGGQANEKLFF.

V gene TRBV9 combines with J gene TRBJ2-1, with 8 bases fitting TRBD2. V lost 3 bases, J lost 7 bases, and 9 bases stayed unmatched. This CDR3 has 15 residues. The germline gives CDR1 SGDLS, CDR2 YYNGEE. Here the CDR3 reads CASSARSGGGNEQFF. For the CDR3, the DNA is TGTGCCAGCAGCGCCCGGTCAGGCGGGGGGAATGAGCAGTTCTTC.

This clone was counted once. This chain connects TRBV27 to TRBJ2-6; 7 bases align to TRBD1. The CDR3 is 16 residues long. V lost 4 bases, J lost 0 bases, and 3 bases stayed unmatched. CDR1 and CDR2 (germline): MNHEY, SMNVEV (reference sequence). The CDR3 DNA reads TGTGCCAGCAGTTCTGGGGACAGCTCTGGGGCCAACGTCCTGACTTTC. Its protein product is CASSSGDSSGANVLTF. The full variable domain, its missing parts supplied by reference TRBV27 and TRBJ2-6, is EAQVTQNPRYLITVTGKKLTVTCSQNMNHEYMSWYRQDPGLGLRQIYYSMNVEVTDKGDVPEGYKVSRKEKRNFPLILESPSPNQTSLYFCASSSGDSSGANVLTFGAGSRLTVL.

V is TRBV28 and J is TRBJ2-5; TRBD2 aligns across 9 bases. Per germline, CDR1 MDHEN and CDR2 SYDVKM. V shed 5 bases, J shed 5 bases, and the junction held 9 bases outside the gene matches. The CDR3 spans 15 residues. The CDR3 sequence is CASSTYSGSRETQYF. The CDR3 nucleotides are TGTGCCAGCAGTACGTATAGCGGGAGCCGTGAGACCCAGTACTTC.

This clone was seen more than once but under ten times. The chain uses TRBV6-5 and TRBJ1-5; D is perhaps TRBD1 (6 bases). Germline V lookup: CDR1 MNHEY, CDR2 SVGAGI. The ends were cut back, 6 bases at V and 2 bases at J, with 11 bases in the middle. The CDR3 has 14 residues. Here the CDR3 reads CASRPTGRNQPQHF. Written as DNA, the CDR3 is TGTGCCAGCAGACCCACAGGGCGCAATCAGCCCCAGCATTTT.

Here the CDR3 DNA reads TGTGCCAGCAGCAGGGTCGGGGAGGGGTGGAGCTTCGAGCAGTACTTC. This translates into CASSRVGEGWSFEQYF. The chain has TRBV5-4 and TRBJ2-7; the match to TRBD2 covers 7 bases. CDR1 is SGHNT, CDR2 YYREEE, per germline (reference sequence). This CDR3 is 16 amino acids long. With 4 bases clipped from V and 6 bases from J, the junction kept 16 bases outside the gene matches.

The chain joins TRBV7-9 to TRBJ2-7; the match to TRBD2 covers 8 bases. Germline CDR1 SEHNR, CDR2 FQNEAQ (reference sequence). The CDR3 loop spans 14 amino acids. The J segment lost 1 base and the V segment lost 3 bases, leaving 2 bases of the junction unmatched. The CDR3 loop reads CASSLSSGSYEQYF. The CDR3 DNA sequence: TGTGCCAGCAGCTTGTCTAGCGGGTCCTACGAGCAGTACTTC.

The chain has TRBV18 and TRBJ1-1; no clear D. Germline CDR1 KGHSH, CDR2 LQKENI. This CDR3 contains 10 residues. The V gene lost 6 bases and the J gene lost 6 bases, with 5 bases spanning the gap. CDR3 bases: TGTGCCAGCTCTGAGGCTGAAGCTTTCTTT. This gives the protein CASSEAEAFF.

This clone has more than one count but fewer than ten. This chain links TRBV6-6 with TRBJ2-2, with 9 bases that match TRBD1. V dropped 6 bases and J dropped 3; count of bases not matched to a gene: 2. The CDR3 consists of 14 residues. Germline V lookup: CDR1 MNHNY, CDR2 SVGAGI (reference sequence). The CDR3 region has the DNA TGTGCCAGCAGGGACAGGGGAGACACCGGGGAGCTGTTTTTT. Protein sequence: CASRDRGDTGELFF.